The 5 T cell receptor beta chains reported below all come from one sample, sequenced in a study of T cell changes during pregnancy in multiple sclerosis. Sequenced by immunoSEQ multiplex PCR; TCRdb stores in-frame clones only, minus some. The sample consists of about 79,000 clones, about 93% of them appearing once. The sequences come from CD4+ T cells from peripheral blood mononuclear cells, collected in the second trimester of pregnancy. Every receptor here comes from a female donor with multiple sclerosis, enrolled in a pregnancy study.

The gene calls are TRBV28 and TRBJ2-7, with 8 bases that match TRBD2. The CDR3 covers 14 residues. V shed 6 bases, J shed 3 bases, and the junction held 7 bases outside the gene matches. Germline values: CDR1 MDHEN, CDR2 SYDVKM. CDR3 nucleotide sequence: TGTGCCAGCAGCCAGAGCGGGAGCCACTACGAGCAGTACTTC. This sequence encodes CASSQSGSHYEQYF.

The rearrangement joins TRBV5-8 to TRBJ1-5; tentatively, D is TRBD1 (5 bases). Germline-derived CDR1 and CDR2 are SGHTS and YDEGEE. V lost 0 bases to trimming and J lost 3 bases, with 16 bases between them. The CDR3 totals 17 residues. The CDR3 spells CASSLGTYQGSNQPQHF. The CDR3 bases are TGTGCCAGCAGCTTGGGTACCTATCAGGGATCCAATCAGCCCCAGCATTTT. The variable domain in full, completed from reference TRBV5-8 and TRBJ1-5, reads EAGVTQSPTHLIKTRGQQATLRCSPISGHTSVYWYQQALGLGLQFLLWYDEGEERNRGNFPPRFSGRQFPNYSSELNVNALELEDSALYLCASSLGTYQGSNQPQHFGDGTRLSIL.

The rearrangement links TRBV7-3 to TRBJ2-2; the match to TRBD2 covers 8 bases. Germline V gene data show CDR1 as SGHTA and CDR2 as FQGTGA. The V segment lost 2 bases and the J segment 6 bases; nucleotides outside the gene matches: 5. The CDR3 is 15 amino acids. CDR3: CASSLSIAGSGELFF. CDR3 nucleotide sequence: TGTGCCAGCAGCTTATCCATAGCGGGATCCGGGGAGCTGTTTTTT.

The rearrangement uses TRBV15 and TRBJ2-7, with D maybe TRBD1 (5 bases). Germline lookup yields CDR1 LNHNV and CDR2 YYDKDF (reference sequence). This CDR3 region has 15 residues. Trimming cost V 0 bases and J 4 bases, with 13 bases left between them. CDR3 sequence: CATSRDLGRTYEQYF. The CDR3 nucleotides read TGTGCCACCAGCAGAGATCTTGGCAGGACATACGAGCAGTACTTC.

The chain recombines TRBV11-3 with TRBJ2-5; a weak D match, TRBD1 (5 bases). Trimming took 1 base from V and 2 from J, leaving 11 bases between them. CDR1 and CDR2 (germline): SGHNT, YENEEA. The CDR3 extends over 15 amino acids. This CDR3 is CASSLGRALQETQYF. The DNA of the CDR3 is TGTGCCAGCAGCTTAGGCAGGGCTCTACAAGAGACCCAGTACTTC.